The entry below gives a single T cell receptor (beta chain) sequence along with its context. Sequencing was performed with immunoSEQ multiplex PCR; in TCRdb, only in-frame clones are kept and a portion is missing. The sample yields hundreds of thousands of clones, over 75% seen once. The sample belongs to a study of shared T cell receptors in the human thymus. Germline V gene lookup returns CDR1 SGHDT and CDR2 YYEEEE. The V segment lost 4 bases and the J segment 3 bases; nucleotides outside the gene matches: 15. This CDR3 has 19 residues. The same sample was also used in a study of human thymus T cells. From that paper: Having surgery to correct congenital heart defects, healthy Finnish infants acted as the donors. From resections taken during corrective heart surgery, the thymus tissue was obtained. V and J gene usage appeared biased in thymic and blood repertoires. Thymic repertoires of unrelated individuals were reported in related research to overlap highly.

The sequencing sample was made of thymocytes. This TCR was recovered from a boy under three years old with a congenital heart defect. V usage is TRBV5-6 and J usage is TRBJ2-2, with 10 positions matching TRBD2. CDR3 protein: CASSRQRLRLAGDTGELFF. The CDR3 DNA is TGTGCCAGCAGCCGCCAACGCCTTAGGCTAGCGGGGGACACCGGGGAGCTGTTTTTT.